The 15 T cell receptor beta chains below all came from one sample that was sequenced in a study of blood T cell repertoires in COVID-19. Data came from immunoSEQ multiplex PCR; TCRdb stores just in-frame clones and leaves some out. The sample lists some 180,000 clones, about 90% seen once, with less than 25% in the top ten. The source material was peripheral blood. The receptors were gathered from a man aged 70-80 years with active or convalescent COVID-19.

The genes are TRBV18 and TRBJ1-1; D is unclear. Germline V gene lookup returns CDR1 KGHSH and CDR2 LQKENI. Trimming removed 2 bases at V and 0 bases at J, with 13 bases between. The length of the CDR3 is 16 residues. The CDR3: CASSPSYRSMNTEAFF. The CDR3 DNA is TGTGCCAGCTCACCAAGCTACCGATCGATGAACACTGAAGCTTTCTTT.

The CDR3 coding sequence is TGTGCCAGCAATTTAGCAATCGCTGGAAACACCATATATTTT. It translates to CASNLAIAGNTIYF. The J gene is TRBJ1-3, the V gene TRBV2; D call uncertain. The CDR3 totals 14 residues. CDR1 and CDR2 (germline): SNHLY, FYNNEI. Trimming pared 7 bases from V and 2 bases from J, leaving 12 bases between.

This clone came up once. CDR3 nucleotide sequence: TGTGCCTCTACTCCTAGCGGGAGTCATATTAATGAGCAGTTCTTC. Translating gives CASTPSGSHINEQFF. The J gene is TRBJ2-1, the V gene TRBV10-3, with TRBD2 identical over 10 bases. The CDR3 consists of 15 residues. The V gene's germline CDR1 is ENHRY and CDR2 SYGVKD. V was clipped by 11 bases and J by 7 bases; unmatched bases: 14.

The rearrangement links TRBV5-1 to TRBJ1-1, with a possible D match to TRBD1 (6 bases). Germline CDR1 and CDR2: SGHRS and YFSETQ. V shed 4 bases and J shed 4 bases, with 23 bases lying between them. This CDR3 region has 17 residues. CDR3 in amino acids: CASSVRLGQPLPTEAFF. The CDR3 DNA sequence: TGCGCCAGCAGCGTGAGGCTGGGACAACCGCTCCCCACTGAAGCTTTCTTT.

The chain recombines TRBV9 with TRBJ1-5; no reliable D call. Trimming cost V 2 bases and J 4 bases, with 19 bases left between them. The germline gives CDR1 SGDLS, CDR2 YYNGEE. This CDR3 comprises 17 residues. The CDR3 DNA is TGTGCCAGCAGCGTGGATGCGGGTCCCCCTGGGAATCAGCCCCAGCATTTT. It yields the protein CASSVDAGPPGNQPQHF.

V and J are TRBV15 and TRBJ2-4; 10 positions match TRBD1. V shed 0 bases, J shed 9 bases, and the junction held 11 bases outside the gene matches. Germline V gives CDR1 LNHNV, CDR2 YYDKDF (reference sequence). The CDR3 runs to 17 residues. The CDR3 DNA sequence: TGTGCCACCAGCAGAGAGAGACCGGGACAGGGGAGAGGCATTCAGTACTTC. Residues: CATSRERPGQGRGIQYF.

V usage is TRBV13 and J usage is TRBJ2-3, with D maybe TRBD2 (5 bases). The germline V and J ends were trimmed by 0 bases and 2 bases, with 6 bases remaining between them. Germline V CDR1 and CDR2: PRHDT, FYEKMQ (reference sequence). CDR3 length: 14 amino acids. The CDR3 sequence is CASSLGGVTDTQYF. CDR3 coding DNA: TGTGCCAGCAGCTTAGGCGGGGTCACAGATACGCAGTATTTT.

V usage is TRBV28 and J usage is TRBJ2-5; D might be TRBD1 (5 bases). Trimming left V 6 bases short and J 9 bases short, with 17 bases between. The CDR3 contains 13 residues. CDR1 is MDHEN, CDR2 SYDVKM, per germline. CDR3 protein: CASRDQGIEPQYF. The CDR3 coding sequence is TGTGCCAGCAGAGACCAGGGTATCGAACCCCAGTACTTC.

The genes are TRBV6-5 and TRBJ2-5, with 8 bases identical to TRBD2. The CDR3 sequence is 16 residues long. Trimming took 4 bases from V and 6 from J; bases not matched to a gene: 13. Per germline, CDR1 MNHEY and CDR2 SVGAGI. The CDR3 DNA reads as TGTGCCAGCAGTTGGGGCGGGGGGCCGTCAAGGAAGACCCAGTACTTC. This translates into CASSWGGGPSRKTQYF.

The J gene is TRBJ1-1, the V gene TRBV7-9, with a possible D match to TRBD1 (6 bases). The V end lost 3 bases, the J end lost 0 bases, and 11 bases lay between the germline ends. Germline CDR1 and CDR2: SEHNR and FQNEAQ (reference sequence). The CDR3 covers 15 residues. The CDR3 protein is CASSFDRNLNTEAFF. The DNA of the CDR3 is TGTGCCAGCAGCTTTGACAGGAATCTGAACACTGAAGCTTTCTTT.

This clone was observed a few times. The chain is built from TRBV7-7 and TRBJ1-2, with TRBD1 matching over 7 bases. Unmatched junction bases numbered 20, after V lost 1 base and J lost 0 bases. Germline CDR1 SSHAT, CDR2 FNYEAQ (reference sequence). The CDR3 spans 21 residues. The CDR3 loop reads CASSLVGERRQGKVANYGYTF. The DNA for the CDR3 is TGTGCCAGCAGCTTAGTGGGGGAGAGGCGACAGGGTAAGGTAGCTAACTATGGCTACACCTTC.

The chain employs TRBV18 and TRBJ1-1, with 7 bases that match TRBD1. The V gene end was trimmed by 0 bases and the J gene end by 0 bases; junction bases not matched to a gene: 1. CDR3 length: 15 amino acids. Germline-derived CDR1 and CDR2 are KGHSH and LQKENI. CDR3 residues: CASSPPGTVNTEAFF. The CDR3 DNA is TGTGCCAGCTCACCACCGGGGACAGTGAACACTGAAGCTTTCTTT.

The J gene is TRBJ2-1, the V gene TRBV27; weak D call: TRBD2 (6 bases). From germline, CDR1 is MNHEY and CDR2 SMNVEV (reference sequence). Trimming took off 7 bases at V and 3 bases at J, with 16 bases between the two ends. The CDR3 has 15 amino acids. DNA for the CDR3: TGTGCCAGCACCATATCTAGCGTCGGCTACAATGAGCAGTTCTTC. Amino acids: CASTISSVGYNEQFF.

This chain joins TRBV7-2 and TRBJ2-7; 9 bases match TRBD2. V was clipped by 5 bases and J by 2 bases; unmatched bases: 10. This CDR3 region has 16 residues. Per germline, CDR1 SGHTA and CDR2 FQGNSA. CDR3 bases: TGTGCCAGCAGCCATCGCGGACTAGCGCGAACCTACGAGCAGTACTTC. Translated, it gives CASSHRGLARTYEQYF.

This chain uses TRBV18 with TRBJ2-2; 8 nucleotides line up with TRBD1. The CDR3 runs 16 residues. The junction had 7 bases not matched to a gene; V was cut back by 0 bases and J by 7 bases. The germline gives CDR1 KGHSH, CDR2 LQKENI. The CDR3 nucleotides are TGTGCCAGCTCACCACCGAAGACAGGGGTGAGCGGGGAGCTGTTTTTT. Translation gives CASSPPKTGVSGELFF. Combining the CDR3 with reference TRBV18 and TRBJ2-2 gives the whole variable domain NAGVMQNPRHLVRRRGQEARLRCSPMKGHSHVYWYRQLPEEGLKFMVYLQKENIIDESGMPKERFSAEFPKEGPSILRIQQVVRGDSAAYFCASSPPKTGVSGELFFGEGSRLTVL.